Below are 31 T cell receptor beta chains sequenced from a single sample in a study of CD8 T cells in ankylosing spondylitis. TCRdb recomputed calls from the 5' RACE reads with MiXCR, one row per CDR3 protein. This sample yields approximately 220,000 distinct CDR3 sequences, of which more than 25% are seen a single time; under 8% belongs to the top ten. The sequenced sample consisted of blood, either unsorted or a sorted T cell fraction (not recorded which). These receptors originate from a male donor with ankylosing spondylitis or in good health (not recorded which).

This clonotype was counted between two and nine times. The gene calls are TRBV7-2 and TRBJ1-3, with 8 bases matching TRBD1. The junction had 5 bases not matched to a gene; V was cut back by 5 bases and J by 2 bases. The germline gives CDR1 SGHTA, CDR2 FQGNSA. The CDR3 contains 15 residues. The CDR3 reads CASSLQGDTGNTIYF. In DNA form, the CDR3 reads TGTGCCAGCAGCCTACAGGGGGATACTGGAAACACCATATATTTT.

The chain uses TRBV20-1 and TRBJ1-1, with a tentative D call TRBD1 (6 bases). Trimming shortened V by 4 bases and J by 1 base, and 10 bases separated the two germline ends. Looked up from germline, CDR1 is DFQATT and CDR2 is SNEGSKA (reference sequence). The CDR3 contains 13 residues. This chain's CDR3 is CSAILTGNTEAFF. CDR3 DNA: TGCAGTGCTATCCTGACAGGGAACACTGAAGCTTTCTTT.

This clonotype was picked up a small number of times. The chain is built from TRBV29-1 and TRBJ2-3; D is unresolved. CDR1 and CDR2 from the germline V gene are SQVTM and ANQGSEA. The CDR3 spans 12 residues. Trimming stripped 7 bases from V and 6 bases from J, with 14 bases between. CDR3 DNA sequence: TGCAGCGCTCTCTTCCGGCCCGATACGCAGTATTTT. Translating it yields CSALFRPDTQYF.

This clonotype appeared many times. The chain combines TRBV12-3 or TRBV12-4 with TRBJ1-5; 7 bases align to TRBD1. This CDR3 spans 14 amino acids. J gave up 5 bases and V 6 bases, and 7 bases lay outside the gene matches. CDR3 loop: CASSRDRVYQPQHF. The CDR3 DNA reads TGTGCCAGCAGCCGTGACAGGGTATATCAGCCCCAGCATTTT.

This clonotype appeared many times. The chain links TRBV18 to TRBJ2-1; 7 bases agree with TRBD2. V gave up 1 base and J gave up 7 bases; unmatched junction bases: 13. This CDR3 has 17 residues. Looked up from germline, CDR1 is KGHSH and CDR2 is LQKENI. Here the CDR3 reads CASSPLSRGRLVNEQFF. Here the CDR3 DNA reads TGTGCCAGCTCACCACTTAGTCGCGGGAGATTAGTAAATGAGCAGTTCTTC.

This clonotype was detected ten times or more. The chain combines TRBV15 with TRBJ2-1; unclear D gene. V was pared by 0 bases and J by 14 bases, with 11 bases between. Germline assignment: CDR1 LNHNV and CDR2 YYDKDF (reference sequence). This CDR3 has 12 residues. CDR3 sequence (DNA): TGTGCCACCAGCAGAGATGGACCCACAAAGTTCTTC. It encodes CATSRDGPTKFF.

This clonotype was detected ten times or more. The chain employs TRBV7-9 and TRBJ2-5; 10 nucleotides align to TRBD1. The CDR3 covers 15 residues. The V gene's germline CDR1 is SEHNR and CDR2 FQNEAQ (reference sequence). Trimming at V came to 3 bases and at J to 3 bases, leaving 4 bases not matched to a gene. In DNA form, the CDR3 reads TGTGCCAGCAGCTTCGGGACAGGGGTGGAAGAGACCCAGTACTTC. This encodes CASSFGTGVEETQYF.

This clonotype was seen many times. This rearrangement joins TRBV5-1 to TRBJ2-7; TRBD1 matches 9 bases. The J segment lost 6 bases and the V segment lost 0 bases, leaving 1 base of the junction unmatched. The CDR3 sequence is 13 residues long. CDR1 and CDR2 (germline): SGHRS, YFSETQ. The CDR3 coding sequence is TGCGCCAGCAGCTTGGCGACAGGGGGCGAGCAGTACTTC. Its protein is CASSLATGGEQYF.

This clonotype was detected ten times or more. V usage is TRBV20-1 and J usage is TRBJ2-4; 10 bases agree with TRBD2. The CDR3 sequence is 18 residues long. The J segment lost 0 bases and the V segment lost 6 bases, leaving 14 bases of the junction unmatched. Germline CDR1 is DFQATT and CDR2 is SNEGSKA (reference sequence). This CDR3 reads CSAASGSDRSRAKNIQYF. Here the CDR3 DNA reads TGCAGTGCCGCTAGCGGGAGTGATAGGAGTAGAGCCAAAAACATTCAGTACTTC.

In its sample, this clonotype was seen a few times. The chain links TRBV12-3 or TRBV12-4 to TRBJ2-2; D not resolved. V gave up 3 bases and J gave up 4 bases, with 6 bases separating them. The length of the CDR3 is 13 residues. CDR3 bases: TGTGCCAGCAGTTTGGGCCCCACCGGGGAGCTGTTTTTT. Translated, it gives CASSLGPTGELFF.

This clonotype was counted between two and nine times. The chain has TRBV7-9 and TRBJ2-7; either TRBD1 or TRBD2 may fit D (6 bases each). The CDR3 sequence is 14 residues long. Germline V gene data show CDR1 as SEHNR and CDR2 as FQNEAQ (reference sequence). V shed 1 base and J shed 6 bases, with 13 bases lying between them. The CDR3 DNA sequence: TGTGCCAGCAGCTTAGGGAGACTAGGGGGCGAGCAGTACTTC. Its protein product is CASSLGRLGGEQYF.

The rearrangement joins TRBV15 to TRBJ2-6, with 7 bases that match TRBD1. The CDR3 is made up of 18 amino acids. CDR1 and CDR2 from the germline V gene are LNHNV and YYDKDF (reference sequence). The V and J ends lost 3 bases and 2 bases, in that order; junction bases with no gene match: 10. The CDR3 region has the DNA TGTGCCACCAGCAGGGCCGGGACAGAATGGGCTGGGGCCAACGTCCTGACTTTC. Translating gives CATSRAGTEWAGANVLTF.

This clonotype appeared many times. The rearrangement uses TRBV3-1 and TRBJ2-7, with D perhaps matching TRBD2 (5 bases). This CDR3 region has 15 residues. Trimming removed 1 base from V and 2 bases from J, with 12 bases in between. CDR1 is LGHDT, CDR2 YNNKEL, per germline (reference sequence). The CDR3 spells CASSQVLDSTYEQYF. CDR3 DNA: TGTGCCAGCAGCCAAGTATTGGACTCTACCTACGAGCAGTACTTC.

CDR3 region: CSANLGSTDTQYF. The CDR3 DNA reads as TGCAGTGCTAACCTAGGGAGCACAGATACGCAGTATTTT. J is TRBJ2-3 and V is TRBV20-1; D remains ambiguous. Deletions cut 4 bases from V and 0 bases from J, with 8 bases between. There are 13 residues in the CDR3. Germline-derived CDR1 and CDR2 are DFQATT and SNEGSKA (reference sequence).

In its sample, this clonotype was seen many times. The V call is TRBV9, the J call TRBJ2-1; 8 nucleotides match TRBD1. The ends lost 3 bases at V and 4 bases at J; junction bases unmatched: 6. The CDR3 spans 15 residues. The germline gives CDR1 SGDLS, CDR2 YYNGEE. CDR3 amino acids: CASSAAGTGYNEQFF. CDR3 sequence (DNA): TGTGCCAGCAGCGCCGCCGGGACAGGTTACAATGAGCAGTTCTTC.

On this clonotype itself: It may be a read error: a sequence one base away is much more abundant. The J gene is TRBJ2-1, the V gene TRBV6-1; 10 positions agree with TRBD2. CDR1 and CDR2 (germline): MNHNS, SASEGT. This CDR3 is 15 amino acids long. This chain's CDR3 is CASRTSGTSVDEQLF. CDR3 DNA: TGTGCCAGCAGGACCTCAGGGACTAGCGTCGATGAGCAGCTCTTC.

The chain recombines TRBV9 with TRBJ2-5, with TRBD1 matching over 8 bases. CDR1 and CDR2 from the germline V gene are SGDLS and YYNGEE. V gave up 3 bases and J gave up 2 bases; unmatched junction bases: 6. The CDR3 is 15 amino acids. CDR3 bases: TGTGCCAGCAGCGCCCTCGGGACAGGACAAGAGACCCAGTACTTC. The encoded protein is CASSALGTGQETQYF.

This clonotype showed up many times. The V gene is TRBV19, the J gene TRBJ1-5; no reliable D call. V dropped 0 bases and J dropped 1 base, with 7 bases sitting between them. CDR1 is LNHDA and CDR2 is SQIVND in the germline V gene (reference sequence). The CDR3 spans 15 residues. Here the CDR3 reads CASSIDWRSNQPQHF. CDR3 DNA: TGTGCCAGTAGTATAGATTGGAGAAGCAATCAGCCCCAGCATTTT.

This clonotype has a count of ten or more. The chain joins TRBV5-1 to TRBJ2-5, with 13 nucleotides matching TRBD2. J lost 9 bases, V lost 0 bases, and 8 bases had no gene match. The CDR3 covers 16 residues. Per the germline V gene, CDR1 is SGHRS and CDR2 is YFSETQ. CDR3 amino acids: CASSLAGLAGTEAQYF. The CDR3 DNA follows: TGCGCCAGCAGCTTGGCGGGACTAGCGGGAACTGAAGCCCAGTACTTC.

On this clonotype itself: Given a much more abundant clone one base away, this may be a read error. CDR3 DNA: TGCGCCAGCAGCTCAATGGTCAAAGAGACCCAGTACTTC. Protein product: CASSSMVKETQYF. The chain couples TRBV5-1 to TRBJ2-5; D is uncertain. The CDR3 contains 13 residues. From germline, CDR1 is SGHRS and CDR2 YFSETQ. Trimming removed 3 bases from V and 3 bases from J, with 9 bases in between.

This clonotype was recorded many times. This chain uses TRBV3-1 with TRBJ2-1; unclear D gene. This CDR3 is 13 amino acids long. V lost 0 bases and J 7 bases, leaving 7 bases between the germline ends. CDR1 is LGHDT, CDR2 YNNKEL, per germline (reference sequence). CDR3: CASSQDYLNEQFF. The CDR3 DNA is TGTGCCAGCAGCCAAGATTATTTGAATGAGCAGTTCTTC.

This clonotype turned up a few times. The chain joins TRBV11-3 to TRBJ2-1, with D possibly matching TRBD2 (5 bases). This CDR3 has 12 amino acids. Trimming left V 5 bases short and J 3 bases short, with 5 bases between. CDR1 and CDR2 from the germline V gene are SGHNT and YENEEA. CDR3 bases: TGTGCCAGCAGCCGGGACTACAATGAGCAGTTCTTC. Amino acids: CASSRDYNEQFF.

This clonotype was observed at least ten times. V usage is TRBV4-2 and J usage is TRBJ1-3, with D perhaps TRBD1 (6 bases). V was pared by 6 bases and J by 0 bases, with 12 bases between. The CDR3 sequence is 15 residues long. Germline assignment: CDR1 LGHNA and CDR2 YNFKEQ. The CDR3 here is CASSQRGSSGNTIYF. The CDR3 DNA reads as TGTGCCAGCAGTCAAAGGGGGAGCTCTGGAAACACCATATATTTT.

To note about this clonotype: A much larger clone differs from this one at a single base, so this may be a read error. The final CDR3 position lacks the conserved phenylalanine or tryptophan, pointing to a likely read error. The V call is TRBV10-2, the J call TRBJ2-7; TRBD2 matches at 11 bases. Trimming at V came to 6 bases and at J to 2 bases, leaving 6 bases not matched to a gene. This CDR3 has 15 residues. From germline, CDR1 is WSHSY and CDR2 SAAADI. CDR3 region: CASRKGLAAAYEQYS. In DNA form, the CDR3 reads TGCGCCAGCAGGAAGGGACTAGCGGCAGCCTACGAGCAGTACTCC.

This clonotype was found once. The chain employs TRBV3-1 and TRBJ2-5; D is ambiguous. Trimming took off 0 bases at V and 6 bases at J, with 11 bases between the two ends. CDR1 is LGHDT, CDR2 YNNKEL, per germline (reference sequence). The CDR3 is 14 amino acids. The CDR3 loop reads CASSQDPVLQTQYF. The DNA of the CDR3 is TGTGCCAGCAGCCAAGATCCGGTCCTCCAGACCCAGTACTTC.

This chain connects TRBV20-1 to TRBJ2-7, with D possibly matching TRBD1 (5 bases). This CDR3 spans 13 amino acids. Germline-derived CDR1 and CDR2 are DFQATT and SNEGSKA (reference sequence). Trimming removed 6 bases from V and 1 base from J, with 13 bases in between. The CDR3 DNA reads TGCAGTGCCCACTTTACAGGTTCCTACGAGCAGTACTTC. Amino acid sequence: CSAHFTGSYEQYF.

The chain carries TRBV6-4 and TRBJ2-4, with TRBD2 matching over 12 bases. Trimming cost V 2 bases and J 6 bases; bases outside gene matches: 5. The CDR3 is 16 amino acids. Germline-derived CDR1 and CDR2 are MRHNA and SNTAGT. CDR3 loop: CASSDGTSGHRNIQYF. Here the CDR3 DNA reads TGTGCCAGCAGTGACGGGACTAGCGGGCATAGAAACATTCAGTACTTC.

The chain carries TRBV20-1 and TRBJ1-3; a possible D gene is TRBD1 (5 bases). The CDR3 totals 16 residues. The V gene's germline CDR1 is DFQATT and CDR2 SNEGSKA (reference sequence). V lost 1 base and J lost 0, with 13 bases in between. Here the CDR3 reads CSARAPGLNSGNTIYF. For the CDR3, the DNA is TGCAGTGCTAGAGCCCCGGGACTTAACTCTGGAAACACCATATATTTT.

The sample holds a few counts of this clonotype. The CDR3 bases are TGCAGTGCCGGGACTAGCGGGAAGGCAGATACGCAGTATTTT. Protein sequence: CSAGTSGKADTQYF. The chain recombines TRBV20-1 with TRBJ2-3; 13 bases match TRBD2. V lost 6 bases and J lost 4; bases outside the gene matches: 4. CDR1 is DFQATT and CDR2 is SNEGSKA in the germline V gene (reference sequence). The CDR3 runs to 14 residues.

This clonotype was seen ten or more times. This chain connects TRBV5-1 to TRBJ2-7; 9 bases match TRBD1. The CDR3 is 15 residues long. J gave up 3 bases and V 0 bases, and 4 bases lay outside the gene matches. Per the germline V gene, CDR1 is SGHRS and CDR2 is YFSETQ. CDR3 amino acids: CASSLALGQGYEQYF. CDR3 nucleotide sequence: TGCGCCAGCAGCTTGGCCCTGGGACAGGGCTACGAGCAGTACTTC.

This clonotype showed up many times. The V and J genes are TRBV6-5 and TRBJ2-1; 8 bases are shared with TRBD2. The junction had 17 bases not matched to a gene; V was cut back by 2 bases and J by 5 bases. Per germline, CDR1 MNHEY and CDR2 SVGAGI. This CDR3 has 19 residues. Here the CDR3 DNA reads TGTGCCAGCAGTTACCGACCCAACGGGAGGGCCTTTCCCGACAATGAGCAGTTCTTC. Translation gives CASSYRPNGRAFPDNEQFF.